A selection of T cell receptor beta chains follows, all from one sample in a study of control samples from healthy donors and cancer patients. Profiled with immunoSEQ multiplex PCR; TCRdb holds only in-frame clones, not every one. This sample has 95,000 to 150,000 clones, with around 89% found just once. The sample was blood. Receptors originate from a man aged 40-50 years in good health. The CDR3 runs from the conserved cysteine through the conserved F or W. D genes are given only for firm matches. Clone size appears in some rows only: once, few, many, or a class for an expanded clone.

CDR3	DNA	D	size	J	V
CASRYQRTSNYGYTF	TGTGCCAGCAGATACCAGAGGACGTCCAACTATGGCTACACCTTC	NA	NA	TRBJ1-2	TRBV7-2
CASTGQRGSGYNEQFF	TGTGCCAGTACGGGGCAGCGGGGTTCGGGGTACAATGAGCAGTTCTTC	TRBD2	NA	TRBJ2-1	TRBV19
CASSFSSTDTQYF	TGTGCCAGCAGTTTCTCCAGCACAGATACGCAGTATTTT	NA	NA	TRBJ2-3	TRBV12-3/TRBV12-4
CASGSRQGGEKLFF	TGTGCTAGTGGTTCGAGACAGGGAGGTGAAAAACTGTTTTTT	TRBD1	NA	TRBJ1-4	TRBV12-5
CASRRLAGRGETQYF	TGTGCCAGCAGAAGACTAGCGGGGAGGGGGGAGACCCAGTACTTC	TRBD2	NA	TRBJ2-5	TRBV7-7
CASSYRDRGSNQPQHF	TGTGCCAGCAGTTACCGGGACAGGGGCAGCAATCAGCCCCAGCATTTT	TRBD1	once	TRBJ1-5	TRBV6-2/TRBV6-3
CASSQVLRERSQPQHF	TGCGCCAGCAGCCAAGTTCTCAGGGAACGGAGTCAGCCCCAGCATTTT	NA	NA	TRBJ1-5	TRBV4-1
CASSPLGQGPSYEQYF	TGCGCCAGCAGCCCCCTCGGACAGGGACCCTCCTACGAGCAGTACTTC	TRBD1	NA	TRBJ2-7	TRBV4-1
CASSETYREAKNIQYF	TGCGCCAGCAGCGAGACGTACAGGGAGGCCAAAAACATTCAGTACTTC	NA	once	TRBJ2-4	TRBV4-1
CASSQSDRGEQYF	TGTGCCAGCAGCCAGAGCGACAGGGGCGAGCAGTACTTC	TRBD1	NA	TRBJ2-7	TRBV3-1/TRBV3-2
CASGLPTGWNEQFF	TGTGCTAGTGGTTTGCCTACAGGGTGGAATGAGCAGTTCTTC	NA	NA	TRBJ2-1	TRBV12-5
CASSITGQGAWEQYF	TGTGCCAGTAGTATCACAGGACAGGGGGCGTGGGAGCAGTACTTC	TRBD1	NA	TRBJ2-7	TRBV19
CATKTLALTGELFF	TGCGCCACCAAAACCCTAGCGCTCACCGGGGAGCTGTTTTTT	NA	few	TRBJ2-2	TRBV10-2
CASSPGSPYEQYF	TGTGCCAGCAGCCCGGGGTCCCCCTACGAGCAGTACTTC	NA	few	TRBJ2-7	TRBV7-6
CASSQLAGATGELFF	TGTGCCAGCAGCCAGCTAGCGGGGGCCACCGGGGAGCTGTTTTTT	TRBD2	NA	TRBJ2-2	TRBV3-1/TRBV3-2
CASSPDTFNTEAFF	TGTGCCAGCAGCCCGGACACCTTTAACACTGAAGCTTTCTTT	NA	NA	TRBJ1-1	TRBV7-9
CASSYRQNYGYTF	TGTGCCAGCAGTTACAGGCAGAACTATGGCTACACCTTC	NA	few	TRBJ1-2	TRBV6-2/TRBV6-3
CASSRAGTANYGYTF	TGTGCCAGCAGCCGAGCAGGTACAGCTAACTATGGCTACACCTTC	NA	NA	TRBJ1-2	TRBV7-8
CASSPGQANYFGYTF	TGTGCCAGCTCACCGGGACAGGCAAACTATTTTGGCTACACCTTC	TRBD1	NA	TRBJ1-2	TRBV18
CASSIRRGQGDQPQHF	TGTGCCAGTAGTATAAGAAGAGGGCAGGGTGATCAGCCCCAGCATTTT	NA	NA	TRBJ1-5	TRBV19
CASMTPGRSNQPQHF	TGTGCCAGCATGACCCCGGGACGCAGCAATCAGCCCCAGCATTTT	NA	NA	TRBJ1-5	TRBV6-6
CASSHAKGGGGNQPQHF	TGTGCCAGCAGCCATGCTAAGGGGGGCGGGGGCAATCAGCCCCAGCATTTT	NA	once	TRBJ1-5	TRBV6-2/TRBV6-3
CASSFGYGYTF	TGTGCCAGCAGCTTCGGGTATGGCTACACCTTC	NA	few	TRBJ1-2	TRBV5-4
CASSYWNSYNEQFF	TGTGCCAGCAGTTACTGGAACTCCTACAATGAGCAGTTCTTC	NA	once	TRBJ2-1	TRBV6-2/TRBV6-3
CASSPIRGTGELFF	TGTGCCAGCAGTCCAATCAGGGGCACCGGGGAGCTGTTTTTT	NA	NA	TRBJ2-2	TRBV6-4
CASSLYQGNYEQYF	TGTGCCAGCAGCTTATACCAGGGCAACTACGAGCAGTACTTC	NA	NA	TRBJ2-7	TRBV7-2
CASSSLAGPYEQYF	TGCGCCAGCAGCTCTCTAGCGGGGCCTTACGAGCAGTACTTC	TRBD2	NA	TRBJ2-7	TRBV5-1
CASSLGGGSTGELFF	TGCGCCAGCAGCTTGGGCGGGGGGAGCACCGGGGAGCTGTTTTTT	TRBD2	NA	TRBJ2-2	TRBV5-1
CACNQGVHTEAFF	TGTGCCTGCAACCAGGGGGTTCACACTGAAGCTTTCTTT	TRBD1	NA	TRBJ1-1	TRBV30
CASSFSGTGAGYTEAFF	TGCGCCAGCAGCTTCTCCGGGACAGGGGCGGGGTACACTGAAGCTTTCTTT	TRBD1	NA	TRBJ1-1	TRBV5-1
CASSGPGNNQPQHF	TGTGCCAGCAGTGGGCCAGGGAACAATCAGCCCCAGCATTTT	NA	NA	TRBJ1-5	TRBV2
CASSTTDTIEQYF	TGTGCCAGTAGTACTACCGACACTATCGAGCAGTACTTC	NA	NA	TRBJ2-7	TRBV19
CASSSHYSAFF	TGTGCCAGCAGCTCCCATTATAGCGCTTTCTTT	NA	NA	TRBJ1-1	TRBV12-3/TRBV12-4
CASSLGKVEQYF	TGTGCCAGCAGTTTGGGAAAGGTCGAGCAGTACTTC	NA	NA	TRBJ2-7	TRBV12-3/TRBV12-4
CASSLEFEGRGEKLFF	TGCGCCAGCAGCTTGGAGTTCGAGGGGCGAGGTGAAAAACTGTTTTTT	NA	NA	TRBJ1-4	TRBV5-1
CASSSLVGPQPQHF	TGTGCCAGCAGTTCCCTCGTGGGGCCGCAGCCCCAGCATTTT	NA	NA	TRBJ1-5	TRBV6-2/TRBV6-3
CASSSRRGEAKNIQYF	TGTGCCAGCAGCTCTAGACGGGGGGAGGCCAAAAACATTCAGTACTTC	TRBD2	NA	TRBJ2-4	TRBV5-4
CASRLQVNTEAFF	TGTGCCAGCAGACTACAGGTGAACACTGAAGCTTTCTTT	NA	NA	TRBJ1-1	TRBV7-3
CASSQGTGSFGNTIYF	TGTGCCAGCAGCCAAGGGACAGGGAGTTTTGGAAACACCATATATTTT	TRBD1	NA	TRBJ1-3	TRBV3-1/TRBV3-2
CSAGGGMNTEAFF	TGCAGCGCAGGTGGGGGGATGAACACTGAAGCTTTCTTT	NA	NA	TRBJ1-1	TRBV29-1
CASSSTATYGYTF	TGTGCCAGCAGCTCAACAGCAACCTATGGCTACACCTTC	NA	NA	TRBJ1-2	TRBV7-2
CASSFGTGGYEQFF	TGTGCCAGCAGCTTTGGGACAGGGGGGTATGAGCAGTTCTTC	TRBD1	NA	TRBJ2-1	TRBV5-6
CASSRTVSTDTQYF	TGTGCCAGTAGTAGGACAGTATCCACAGATACGCAGTATTTT	NA	NA	TRBJ2-3	TRBV19
CASSEWMGQGNSPLHF	TGTGCCAGCAGTGAATGGATGGGACAGGGTAATTCACCCCTCCACTTT	TRBD1	NA	TRBJ1-6	TRBV6-1
CASSLPGTNTGELFF	TGTGCCAGCAGCTTACCAGGGACGAACACCGGGGAGCTGTTTTTT	NA	NA	TRBJ2-2	TRBV7-2
CASSLVGQGKVNYGYTF	TGTGCCAGCAGCTTAGTCGGACAGGGGAAGGTTAACTATGGCTACACCTTC	TRBD1	NA	TRBJ1-2	TRBV11-3
CASSLVGRGETQYF	TGTGCCAGCAGCTTAGTGGGCAGGGGAGAGACCCAGTACTTC	NA	NA	TRBJ2-5	TRBV7-8
CASRSSTGGDGYTF	TGCGCCAGCAGGTCCTCGACAGGGGGCGATGGCTACACCTTC	TRBD1	NA	TRBJ1-2	TRBV5-1
CSVEALAGGSYEQYF	TGCAGCGTTGAAGCACTAGCGGGGGGATCCTACGAGCAGTACTTC	TRBD2	NA	TRBJ2-7	TRBV29-1